These 21 T cell receptor beta chains were sequenced from one sample in a study of blood T cell repertoires in COVID-19. TCRdb's table, derived via immunoSEQ multiplex PCR, lists solely in-frame clones and lacks some. The repertoire includes roughly 150,000 clones, about four fifths of them detected once, and roughly 2% sits in the top ten. The sequenced sample was peripheral blood. The receptor source for this set is a woman of 80 years or more with acute or convalescent COVID-19.

The chain employs TRBV28 and TRBJ2-7; D remains unclear. The CDR3 runs to 12 residues. V lost 2 bases and J 6 bases, leaving 8 bases between the germline ends. The germline CDR1 and CDR2 sequences are MDHEN and SYDVKM. CDR3 DNA sequence: TGTGCCAGCAGTTTAGCGTTTTTCGAGCAGTACTTC. Translated, it gives CASSLAFFEQYF.

The V call is TRBV28, the J call TRBJ1-2; tentatively, D is TRBD1 (6 bases). Per the germline V gene, CDR1 is MDHEN and CDR2 is SYDVKM. This CDR3 is 14 amino acids long. V gave up 8 bases and J gave up 8 bases, with 21 bases separating them. DNA of the CDR3: TGTGCCAGCGCCCCGCCGCGGGGGCAAGGGGGCTACACCTTC. The encoded protein is CASAPPRGQGGYTF.

The CDR3 protein is CASSLVGSTEAFF. CDR3 sequence (DNA): TGCGCCAGCAGCTTGGTAGGGAGCACTGAAGCTTTCTTT. This chain uses TRBV5-1 with TRBJ1-1; D call uncertain. This CDR3 spans 13 amino acids. Trimming removed 0 bases at V and 4 bases at J, with 7 bases between. Germline lookup yields CDR1 SGHRS and CDR2 YFSETQ.

The CDR3 reads CSVYDYGYTF. CDR3 nucleotides: TGCAGCGTTTATGACTATGGCTACACCTTC. The gene calls are TRBV29-1 and TRBJ1-2; no clear D gene. Germline assignment: CDR1 SQVTM and CDR2 ANQGSEA. Deletions cut 5 bases from V and 3 bases from J, with 4 bases between. This CDR3 spans 10 amino acids. The variable domain in full, completed from reference TRBV29-1 and TRBJ1-2, reads SAVISQKPSRDICQRGTSLTIQCQVDSQVTMMFWYRQQPGQSLTLIATANQGSEATYESGFVIDKFPISRPNLTFSTLTVSNMSPEDSSIYLCSVYDYGYTFGSGTRLTVV.

V usage is TRBV6-5 and J usage is TRBJ2-7, with TRBD2 identical over 13 bases. Germline V gives CDR1 MNHEY, CDR2 SVGAGI. The CDR3 runs to 16 residues. V shed 2 bases and J 5 bases; nucleotides not matched to a gene: 6. Here the CDR3 reads CASSYTTSGGADEQYF. CDR3 sequence (DNA): TGTGCCAGCAGTTACACCACTAGCGGGGGGGCGGACGAGCAGTACTTC.

This chain joins TRBV5-1 and TRBJ2-7; 9 bases map to TRBD2. J gave up 2 bases and V 7 bases, and 10 bases lay outside the gene matches. CDR3 length: 15 residues. Germline-derived CDR1 and CDR2 are SGHRS and YFSETQ. This CDR3 is CASGHDLAGTYEQYF. The CDR3 DNA reads as TGCGCCAGCGGACACGATCTAGCGGGGACCTACGAGCAGTACTTC.

The V gene is TRBV19, the J gene TRBJ2-2; D is possibly TRBD2 (5 bases). The CDR3 has 14 residues. Trimming took off 7 bases at V and 6 bases at J, with 15 bases between the two ends. CDR1 and CDR2 (germline): LNHDA, SQIVND (reference sequence). For the CDR3, the DNA is TGTGCCAGTATCACCAGCGCCGGGGCCGGGGAGCTGTTTTTT. It specifies CASITSAGAGELFF.

This sequence joins TRBV10-1 and TRBJ2-1; 7 nucleotides agree with TRBD2. The CDR3 runs to 14 residues. With V trimmed by 2 bases and J by 10 bases, 8 bases remained unmatched. Germline CDR1 reads WNHNN; CDR2 reads SYGVQD (reference sequence). The CDR3 reads CASSEVAGEREQFF. CDR3 nucleotide sequence: TGCGCCAGCAGTGAGGTTGCGGGAGAAAGGGAGCAGTTCTTC.

This clone was detected only once. The chain joins TRBV2 to TRBJ1-3; a weak D match, TRBD1 (6 bases). In germline, CDR1 is SNHLY, CDR2 FYNNEI. This CDR3 contains 14 residues. Trimming left V 5 bases short and J 0 bases short, with 8 bases between. The DNA for the CDR3 is TGTGCCAGCAGTACAGGGTTCTCTGGAAACACCATATATTTT. It encodes CASSTGFSGNTIYF.

The chain carries TRBV6-2 or TRBV6-3 and TRBJ1-5; D is possibly TRBD1 (6 bases). The CDR3 covers 21 residues. V lost 4 bases, J lost 0 bases, and 28 bases lay in between. Germline V CDR1 and CDR2: MNHEY, SVGEGT. In DNA form, the CDR3 reads TGTGCCAGCAGTTTCCTAAATCCCGGGACATTTTTGTGGAGTAGCAATCAGCCCCAGCATTTT. It codes for CASSFLNPGTFLWSSNQPQHF.

V gene TRBV6-1 combines with J gene TRBJ1-2, with a weak D call TRBD1 (5 bases). The CDR3 spans 15 residues. Trimming took off 5 bases at V and 9 bases at J, with 22 bases between the two ends. Germline V lookup: CDR1 MNHNS, CDR2 SASEGT. CDR3 bases: TGTGCCAGCAGTATCCGGGACCGGGAGATAGGAAGCTACACCTTC. Translation gives CASSIRDREIGSYTF.

The CDR3 DNA reads as TGTGCCTGGAGCACGTGGGGGAGACTAGCGGGACTAGACTACGAGCAGTACTTC. It yields the protein CAWSTWGRLAGLDYEQYF. The genes are TRBV30 and TRBJ2-7; TRBD2 aligns across 11 bases. Germline V CDR1 and CDR2: GTSNPN, SVGIG (reference sequence). V was clipped by 3 bases and J by 3 bases; unmatched bases: 16. The CDR3 is 18 amino acids.

On this clone: At one boundary the junction diverges from the germline segment, which might be a read error. This chain connects TRBV6-5 to TRBJ2-1, with 9 bases matching TRBD1. The CDR3 loop spans 13 amino acids. Germline V gives CDR1 MNHEY, CDR2 SVGAGI. The CDR3 nucleotides are TGTGCCAGCAGTGACTCCATGGGGACAGGGAAGTTCTTC. It specifies CASSDSMGTGKFF.

This rearrangement joins TRBV5-4 to TRBJ1-4; D is possibly TRBD1 (6 bases). The V end was cut by 0 bases, the J end by 0 bases, with 12 bases between. The CDR3 totals 17 residues. Germline CDR1 reads SGHNT; CDR2 reads YYREEE (reference sequence). CDR3 in amino acids: CASSLVGAGATNEKLFF. CDR3 in DNA: TGTGCCAGCAGCTTGGTGGGGGCCGGAGCAACTAATGAAAAACTGTTTTTT.

The rearrangement joins TRBV30 to TRBJ1-6; D ambiguous. The CDR3 contains 13 residues. V shed 2 bases and J shed 8 bases, with 10 bases lying between them. The germline gives CDR1 GTSNPN, CDR2 SVGIG (reference sequence). CDR3: CAWSSSRDSPLHF. The CDR3 bases are TGTGCCTGGAGTTCCTCGAGAGATTCACCCCTCCACTTT.

V usage is TRBV2 and J usage is TRBJ2-5, with 13 positions matching TRBD2. CDR1 and CDR2 from the germline V gene are SNHLY and FYNNEI. This CDR3 comprises 18 residues. V lost 4 bases to trimming and J lost 0 bases; unmatched junction nucleotides: 8. Here the CDR3 reads CASSGRTSGGLNQETQYF. Here the CDR3 DNA reads TGTGCCAGCAGTGGGCGGACTAGCGGGGGACTGAACCAAGAGACCCAGTACTTC. Full variable domain (remainder filled in from reference TRBV2 and TRBJ2-5): EPEVTQTPSHQVTQMGQEVILRCVPISNHLYFYWYRQILGQKVEFLVSFYNNEISEKSEIFDDQFSVERPDGSNFTLKIRSTKLEDSAMYFCASSGRTSGGLNQETQYFGPGTRLLVL.

The CDR3 DNA reads as TGCGCCAGCAGCCAAGTCGGACAGGGTGGAAATTCACCCCTCCACTTT. The encoded protein is CASSQVGQGGNSPLHF. The chain carries TRBV4-1 and TRBJ1-6; 8 bases line up with TRBD1. Trimming cost V 1 base and J 7 bases; bases outside gene matches: 6. This CDR3 comprises 16 residues. Per germline, CDR1 MGHRA and CDR2 YSYEKL.

The chain uses TRBV11-3 and TRBJ2-1; the D gene is possibly TRBD1 (5 bases). Germline lookup yields CDR1 SGHNT and CDR2 YENEEA. There are 13 residues in the CDR3. V dropped 4 bases and J dropped 9 bases, with 13 bases sitting between them. The DNA for the CDR3 is TGTGCCAGCAGCTGGTCCAGGGCTACTGAGCAGTTCTTC. Translated: CASSWSRATEQFF.

J is TRBJ2-1 and V is TRBV5-4, with TRBD1 matching over 7 bases. Germline V gene lookup returns CDR1 SGHNT and CDR2 YYREEE (reference sequence). V trimming: 3 bases; J trimming: 5 bases; junction bases outside the gene matches: 5. The CDR3 is 14 residues long. The CDR3 reads CASSSDRVNNEQFF. The CDR3 bases are TGTGCCAGCAGCTCAGACAGGGTGAACAATGAGCAGTTCTTC.

The chain combines TRBV25-1 with TRBJ1-2, with D possibly matching TRBD1 (6 bases). The CDR3 spans 12 residues. Germline V gene sequence: CDR1 MGHDK, CDR2 SYGVNS. V shed 6 bases and J shed 4 bases, with 9 bases lying between them. CDR3 residues: CASRDSSYGYTF. The CDR3 coding sequence is TGTGCCAGCAGGGACAGTTCCTATGGCTACACCTTC.

On this clone itself: The junction and the germline gene differ at one end; a read error may be behind it. The chain couples TRBV30 to TRBJ1-2, with D maybe TRBD1 (5 bases). Germline assignment: CDR1 GTSNPN and CDR2 SVGIG (reference sequence). This CDR3 has 13 amino acids. CDR3 sequence: CAWSRGARSSIHF. As DNA, the CDR3 is TGTGCCTGGAGTAGGGGCGCGCGGAGCTCTATCCACTTC.